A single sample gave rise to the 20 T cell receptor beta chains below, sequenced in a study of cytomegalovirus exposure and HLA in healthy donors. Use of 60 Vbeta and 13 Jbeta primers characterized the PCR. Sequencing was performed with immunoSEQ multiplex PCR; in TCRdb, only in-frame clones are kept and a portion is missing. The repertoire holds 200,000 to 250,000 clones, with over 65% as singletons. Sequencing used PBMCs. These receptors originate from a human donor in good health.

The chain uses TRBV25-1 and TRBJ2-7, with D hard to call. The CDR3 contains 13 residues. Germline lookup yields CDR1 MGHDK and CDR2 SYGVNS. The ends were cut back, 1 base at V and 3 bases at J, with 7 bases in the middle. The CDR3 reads CASSEFGNYEQYF. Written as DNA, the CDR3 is TGTGCCAGCAGTGAATTTGGCAACTACGAGCAGTACTTC.

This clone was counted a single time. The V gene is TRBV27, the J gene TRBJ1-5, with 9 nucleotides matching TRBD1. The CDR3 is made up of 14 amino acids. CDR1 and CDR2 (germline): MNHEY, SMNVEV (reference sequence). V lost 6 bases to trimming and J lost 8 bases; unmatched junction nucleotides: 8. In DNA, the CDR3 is TGTGCCAGCAGCCTGTACAGGGGGCGGGAGCCCCAGCATTTT. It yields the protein CASSLYRGREPQHF.

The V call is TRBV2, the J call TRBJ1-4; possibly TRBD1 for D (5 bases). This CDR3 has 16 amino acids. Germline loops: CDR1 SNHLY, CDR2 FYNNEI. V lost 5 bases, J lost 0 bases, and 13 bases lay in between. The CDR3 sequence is CASSNRFGSTNEKLFF. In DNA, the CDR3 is TGTGCCAGCAGTAACAGGTTTGGGTCAACTAATGAAAAACTGTTTTTT.

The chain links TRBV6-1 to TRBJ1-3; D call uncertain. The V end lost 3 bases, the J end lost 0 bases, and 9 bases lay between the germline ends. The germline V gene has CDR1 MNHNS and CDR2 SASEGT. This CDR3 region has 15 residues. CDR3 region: CASSDRIFSGNTIYF. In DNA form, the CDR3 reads TGTGCCAGCAGTGACAGGATTTTCTCTGGAAACACCATATATTTT.

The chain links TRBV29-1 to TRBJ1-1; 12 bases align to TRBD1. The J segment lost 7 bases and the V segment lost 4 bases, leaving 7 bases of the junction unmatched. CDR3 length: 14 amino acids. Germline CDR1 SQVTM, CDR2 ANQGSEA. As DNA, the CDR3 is TGCAGCGTTGGTGGGACAGGGGGCCCGGTTGAAGCTTTCTTT. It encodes CSVGGTGGPVEAFF.

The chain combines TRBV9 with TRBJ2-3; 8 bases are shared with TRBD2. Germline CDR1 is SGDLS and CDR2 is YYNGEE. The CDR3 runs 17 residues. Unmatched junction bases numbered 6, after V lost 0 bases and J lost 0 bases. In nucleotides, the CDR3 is TGTGCCAGCAGCGTAGGGTCGGGGGGGACTAGCACAGATACGCAGTATTTT. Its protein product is CASSVGSGGTSTDTQYF.

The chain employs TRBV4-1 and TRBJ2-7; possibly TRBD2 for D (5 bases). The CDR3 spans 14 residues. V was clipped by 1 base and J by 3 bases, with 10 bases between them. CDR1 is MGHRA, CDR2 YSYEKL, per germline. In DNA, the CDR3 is TGCGCCAGCAGCCAAGTAAAGGGAGACTACGAGCAGTACTTC. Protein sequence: CASSQVKGDYEQYF.

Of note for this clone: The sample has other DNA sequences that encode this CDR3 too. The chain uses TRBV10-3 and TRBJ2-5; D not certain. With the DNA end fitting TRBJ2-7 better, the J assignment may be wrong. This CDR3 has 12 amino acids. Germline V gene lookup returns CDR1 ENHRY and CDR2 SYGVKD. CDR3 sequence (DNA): TGTGCCATCAGTGAGTCTCCCTACGAGCAGTACTTC. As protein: CAISESPYEQYF.

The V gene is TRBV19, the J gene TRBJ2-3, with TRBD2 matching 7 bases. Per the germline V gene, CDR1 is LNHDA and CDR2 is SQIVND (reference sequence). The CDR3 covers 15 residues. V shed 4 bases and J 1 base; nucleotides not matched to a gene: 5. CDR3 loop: CASSSLAGGTDTQYF. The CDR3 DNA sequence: TGTGCCAGTAGTAGCCTGGCGGGAGGCACAGATACGCAGTATTTT.

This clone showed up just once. CDR3 loop: CASSWRKDRDSSGANVLTF. CDR3 sequence (DNA): TGCGCCAGCAGCTGGAGAAAGGACAGGGACAGCTCTGGGGCCAACGTCCTGACTTTC. The chain uses TRBV5-1 and TRBJ2-6, with TRBD1 identical over 8 bases. V lost 3 bases, J lost 0 bases, and 11 bases stayed unmatched. CDR3 length: 19 amino acids. The germline CDR1 and CDR2 sequences are SGHRS and YFSETQ.

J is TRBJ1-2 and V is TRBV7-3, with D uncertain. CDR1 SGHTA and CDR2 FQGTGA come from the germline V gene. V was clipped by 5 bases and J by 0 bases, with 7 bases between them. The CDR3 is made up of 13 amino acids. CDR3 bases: TGTGCCAGCAGCCTTGGAGCTAACTATGGCTACACCTTC. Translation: CASSLGANYGYTF.

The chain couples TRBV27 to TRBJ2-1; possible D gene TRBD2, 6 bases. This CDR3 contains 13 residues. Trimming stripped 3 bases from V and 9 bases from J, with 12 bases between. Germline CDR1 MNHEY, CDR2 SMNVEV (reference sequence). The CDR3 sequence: CASSFRLRGEQFF. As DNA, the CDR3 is TGTGCCAGCAGTTTCCGGCTGCGGGGTGAGCAGTTCTTC.

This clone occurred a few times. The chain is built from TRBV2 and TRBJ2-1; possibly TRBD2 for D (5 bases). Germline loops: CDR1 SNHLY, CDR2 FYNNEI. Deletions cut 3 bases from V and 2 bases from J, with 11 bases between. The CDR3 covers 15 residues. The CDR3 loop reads CASSDEGQTYNEQFF. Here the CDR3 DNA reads TGTGCCAGCAGTGATGAGGGCCAGACCTACAATGAGCAGTTCTTC. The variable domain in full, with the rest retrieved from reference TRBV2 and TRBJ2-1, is EPEVTQTPSHQVTQMGQEVILRCVPISNHLYFYWYRQILGQKVEFLVSFYNNEISEKSEIFDDQFSVERPDGSNFTLKIRSTKLEDSAMYFCASSDEGQTYNEQFFGPGTRLTVL.

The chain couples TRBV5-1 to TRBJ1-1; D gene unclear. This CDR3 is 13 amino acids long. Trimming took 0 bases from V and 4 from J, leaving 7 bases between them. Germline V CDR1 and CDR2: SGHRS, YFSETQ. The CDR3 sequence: CASSLGEGTEAFF. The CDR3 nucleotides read TGCGCCAGCAGCTTGGGGGAGGGCACTGAAGCTTTCTTT. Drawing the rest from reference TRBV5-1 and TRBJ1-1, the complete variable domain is KAGVTQTPRYLIKTRGQQVTLSCSPISGHRSVSWYQQTPGQGLQFLFEYFSETQRNKGNFPGRFSGRQFSNSRSEMNVSTLELGDSALYLCASSLGEGTEAFFGQGTRLTVV.

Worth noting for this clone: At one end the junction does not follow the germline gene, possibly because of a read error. The CDR3 sequence: CSSSLDRQGYLRGHEQYF. DNA of the CDR3: TGTTCCAGCAGCTTAGATCGGCAGGGGTATCTAAGGGGGCACGAGCAGTACTTC. The chain is built from TRBV7-9 and TRBJ2-7; 7 bases fit TRBD1. The CDR3 extends over 18 amino acids. Germline CDR1 SEHNR, CDR2 FQNEAQ (reference sequence).

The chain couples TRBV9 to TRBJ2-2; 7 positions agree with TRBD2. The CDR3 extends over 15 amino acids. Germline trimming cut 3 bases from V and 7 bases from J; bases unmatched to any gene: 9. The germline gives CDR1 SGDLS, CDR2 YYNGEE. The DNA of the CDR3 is TGTGCCAGCAGCGGGGGGGGACCCACGGGCGGGGAGCTGTTTTTT. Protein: CASSGGGPTGGELFF.

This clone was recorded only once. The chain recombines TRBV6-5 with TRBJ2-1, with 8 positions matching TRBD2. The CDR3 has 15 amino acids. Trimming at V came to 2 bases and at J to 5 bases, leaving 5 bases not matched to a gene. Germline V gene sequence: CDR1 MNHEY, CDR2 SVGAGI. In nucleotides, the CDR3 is TGTGCCAGCAGTTACATAGCGGGACTGAACAATGAGCAGTTCTTC. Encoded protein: CASSYIAGLNNEQFF.

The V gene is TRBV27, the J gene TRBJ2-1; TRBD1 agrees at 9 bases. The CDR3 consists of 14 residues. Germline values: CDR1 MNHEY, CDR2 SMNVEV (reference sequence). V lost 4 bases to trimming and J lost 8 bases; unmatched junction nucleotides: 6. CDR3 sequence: CASSSGQGLHEQFF. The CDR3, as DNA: TGTGCCAGCAGTTCAGGACAGGGGCTACATGAGCAGTTCTTC.

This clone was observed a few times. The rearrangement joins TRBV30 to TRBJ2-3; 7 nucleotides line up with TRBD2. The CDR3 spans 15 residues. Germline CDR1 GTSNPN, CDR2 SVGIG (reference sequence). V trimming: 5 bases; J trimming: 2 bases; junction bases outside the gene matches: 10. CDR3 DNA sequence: TGTGCCTGGCGACCTCCCCGGGAGGTCACAGATACGCAGTATTTT. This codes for CAWRPPREVTDTQYF.

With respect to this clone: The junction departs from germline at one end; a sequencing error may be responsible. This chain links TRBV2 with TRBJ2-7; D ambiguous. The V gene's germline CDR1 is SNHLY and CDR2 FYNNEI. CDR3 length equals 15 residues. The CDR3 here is CATRTTELQSYEQHF. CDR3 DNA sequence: TGTGCCACCAGGACGACGGAGCTCCAATCCTACGAGCAGCACTTC.